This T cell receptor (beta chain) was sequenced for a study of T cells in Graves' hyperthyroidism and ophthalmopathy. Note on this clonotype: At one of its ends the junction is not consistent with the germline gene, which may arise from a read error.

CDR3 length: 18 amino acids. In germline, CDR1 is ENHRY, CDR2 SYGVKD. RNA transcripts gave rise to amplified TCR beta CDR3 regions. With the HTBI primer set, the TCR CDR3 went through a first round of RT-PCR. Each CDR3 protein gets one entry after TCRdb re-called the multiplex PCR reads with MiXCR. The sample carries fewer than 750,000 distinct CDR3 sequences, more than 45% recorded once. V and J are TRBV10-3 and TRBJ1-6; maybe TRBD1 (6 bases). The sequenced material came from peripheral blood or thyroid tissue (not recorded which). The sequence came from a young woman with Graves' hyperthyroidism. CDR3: CAISEGQRTSSYNSPPHF. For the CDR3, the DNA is TGTGCCATCAGTGAAGGACAGAGGACGAGCTCCTATAATTCACCCCCCCACTTT.